Presented here are 25 T cell receptor beta chains from one specimen sequenced in a study of early T cells in non-severe SARS-CoV-2 infection. Each CDR3 protein is one row after TCRdb ran MiXCR on the 5' RACE reads. Counted here are more than 90,000 distinct CDR3 sequences, 8% to 13% occurring once; the ten biggest clones make up around 5.4%. Material: whole blood. Receptors originate from an adult who was a healthcare worker with PCR-confirmed SARS-CoV-2 infection or an uninfected control (not recorded which).

Only a few counts were recorded for this clonotype. This chain uses TRBV9 with TRBJ2-3; D gene ambiguous. Germline CDR1 is SGDLS and CDR2 is YYNGEE. V was pared by 0 bases and J by 4 bases, with 3 bases between. This CDR3 has 12 residues. CDR3 sequence reads: CASSVVADTQYF. The DNA for the CDR3 is TGTGCCAGCAGCGTAGTTGCAGATACGCAGTATTTT.

This clonotype appeared a few times. This chain links TRBV5-1 with TRBJ1-3; D unclear. Germline V gives CDR1 SGHRS, CDR2 YFSETQ. Trimming left V 0 bases short and J 3 bases short, with 7 bases between. CDR3 length equals 14 residues. In DNA, the CDR3 is TGCGCCAGCAGCTTGGTAGGGTTTGGAAACACCATATATTTT. As protein: CASSLVGFGNTIYF.

The genes are TRBV2 and TRBJ2-5; D gene uncertain. Trimming cost V 3 bases and J 5 bases, with 7 bases left between them. Germline assignment: CDR1 SNHLY and CDR2 FYNNEI. This CDR3 has 12 residues. The CDR3 loop reads CASSDLKETQYF. In DNA, the CDR3 is TGTGCCAGCAGTGACCTGAAGGAGACCCAGTACTTC. Looking up the rest from reference TRBV2 and TRBJ2-5 gives the full variable domain: EPEVTQTPSHQVTQMGQEVILRCVPISNHLYFYWYRQILGQKVEFLVSFYNNEISEKSEIFDDQFSVERPDGSNFTLKIRSTKLEDSAMYFCASSDLKETQYFGPGTRLLVL.

In DNA form, the CDR3 reads TGTGCCAGCAAGACAAACCCAGGGGGCCCACTCACTGAGCAGTTCTTC. This codes for CASKTNPGGPLTEQFF. The chain joins TRBV11-2 to TRBJ2-1; 8 bases fit TRBD1. Losses at the gene ends were 7 bases for V and 9 bases for J; bases not matched to a gene: 17. Germline V gives CDR1 SGHAT, CDR2 FQNNGV. CDR3 length: 16 residues. The full variable domain, rest sourced from reference TRBV11-2 and TRBJ2-1, is EAGVAQSPRYKIIEKRQSVAFWCNPISGHATLYWYQQILGQGPKLLIQFQNNGVVDDSQLPKDRFSAERLKGVDSTLKIQPAKLEDSAVYLCASKTNPGGPLTEQFFGPGTRLTVL.

The chain is built from TRBV21-1 and TRBJ1-6. TRBV21-1 is described as a pseudogene. This CDR3 spans 13 amino acids. CDR3 region: CASNRLRNSPLHF. DNA of the CDR3: TGTGCCAGCAATCGGCTCCGTAATTCACCCCTCCACTTT.

In this sample, this clonotype turned up a few times. A read error may account for a junction end that differs from germline. The V and J genes are TRBV19 and TRBJ2-1; perhaps D is TRBD1 or TRBD2 (5 bases each). The CDR3 runs 12 residues. In germline, CDR1 is LNHDA, CDR2 SQIVND (reference sequence). The CDR3 loop reads CASSPQNGGWAF. CDR3 coding DNA: TGTGCCAGTAGTCCCCAGAATGGGGGTTGGGCCTTC. The full variable domain, its missing parts supplied by reference TRBV19 and TRBJ2-1, is DGGITQSPKYLFRKEGQNVTLSCEQNLNHDAMYWYRQDPGQGLRLIYYSQIVNDFQKGDIAEGYSVSREKKESFPLTVTSAQKNPTAFYLCASSPQNGGWAFGPGTRLTVL.

In its sample, this clonotype was seen a few times. This chain connects TRBV24-1 to TRBJ2-3; TRBD2 agrees at 7 bases. The ends lost 1 base at V and 4 bases at J; junction bases unmatched: 4. CDR1 and CDR2 (germline): KGHDR, SFDVKD. This CDR3 comprises 15 residues. The CDR3 is CATSDFRGRADTQYF. The CDR3 DNA reads as TGTGCCACCAGTGATTTTCGCGGGAGAGCAGATACGCAGTATTTT.

The chain employs TRBV2 and TRBJ2-7, with TRBD1 matching over 7 bases. This CDR3 comprises 13 residues. Germline CDR1 is SNHLY and CDR2 is FYNNEI. The J segment lost 5 bases and the V segment lost 5 bases, leaving 6 bases of the junction unmatched. As DNA, the CDR3 is TGTGCCAGCAGTTCTCAGGGGGTCCACGAGCAGTACTTC. Translated, it gives CASSSQGVHEQYF.

This clonotype showed up many times. The chain carries TRBV5-6 and TRBJ2-6; the D gene could be TRBD1 or TRBD2 (5 bases each). Germline values: CDR1 SGHDT, CDR2 YYEEEE. V shed 6 bases and J shed 0 bases, with 16 bases lying between them. This CDR3 region has 17 residues. The CDR3 reads CASILQGRSSGANVLTF. The CDR3 DNA sequence: TGTGCCAGCATCCTCCAGGGACGGAGCTCTGGGGCCAACGTCCTGACTTTC.

The rearrangement uses TRBV11-2 and TRBJ1-6, with 7 nucleotides matching TRBD1. Germline values: CDR1 SGHAT, CDR2 FQNNGV. The CDR3 sequence is 15 residues long. J gave up 10 bases and V 6 bases, and 12 bases lay outside the gene matches. CDR3 in amino acids: CASRLPGQTESPLHF. For the CDR3, the DNA is TGTGCCAGCAGACTCCCGGGACAGACAGAATCACCCCTCCACTTT.

The J gene is TRBJ2-1, the V gene TRBV20-1, with 10 bases identical to TRBD2. Trimming at V came to 4 bases and at J to 10 bases, leaving 7 bases not matched to a gene. This CDR3 region has 13 residues. Germline loops: CDR1 DFQATT, CDR2 SNEGSKA (reference sequence). CDR3 in amino acids: CSATGTSEKEQFF. In nucleotides, the CDR3 is TGCAGTGCTACCGGGACTAGCGAGAAAGAGCAGTTCTTC.

This clonotype was seen more than once but under ten times. This rearrangement joins TRBV5-1 to TRBJ1-2; 7 bases are a match to TRBD1. Germline CDR1 reads SGHRS; CDR2 reads YFSETQ. There are 14 residues in the CDR3. Trimming removed 0 bases from V and 5 bases from J; junction bases left unmatched: 4. CDR3 residues: CASSLETGPYGYTF. The CDR3 DNA reads TGCGCCAGCAGCTTGGAGACAGGGCCATATGGCTACACCTTC.

This clonotype occurred a few times. This chain links TRBV20-1 with TRBJ2-1; D ambiguous. Germline V gene data show CDR1 as DFQATT and CDR2 as SNEGSKA (reference sequence). Trimming removed 5 bases from V and 6 bases from J, with 14 bases in between. The length of the CDR3 is 13 residues. CDR3 bases: TGCAGTGCTCCTTTACGTCTCAGCAATGAGCAGTTCTTC. It translates to CSAPLRLSNEQFF.

This clonotype was picked up many times. This chain joins TRBV4-1 and TRBJ2-7; 8 positions agree with TRBD1. The CDR3 runs to 13 residues. The germline V gene encodes CDR1 MGHRA and CDR2 YSYEKL. V gave up 5 bases and J gave up 3 bases; unmatched junction bases: 3. The CDR3 DNA sequence: TGCGCCAGCAGCGTCGGACAGGGCTACGAGCAGTACTTC. It yields the protein CASSVGQGYEQYF.

The chain employs TRBV11-2 and TRBJ2-1, with 9 nucleotides matching TRBD2. V shed 5 bases, J shed 1 base, and the junction held 9 bases outside the gene matches. The germline gives CDR1 SGHAT, CDR2 FQNNGV. The CDR3 is 17 amino acids. The CDR3: CASSPTTSGPSYNEQFF. The CDR3, as DNA: TGTGCCAGCAGCCCAACGACTAGCGGTCCTTCCTACAATGAGCAGTTCTTC. The whole variable domain, filled in from reference TRBV11-2 and TRBJ2-1, reads EAGVAQSPRYKIIEKRQSVAFWCNPISGHATLYWYQQILGQGPKLLIQFQNNGVVDDSQLPKDRFSAERLKGVDSTLKIQPAKLEDSAVYLCASSPTTSGPSYNEQFFGPGTRLTVL.

The chain recombines TRBV5-1 with TRBJ1-1; maybe TRBD1 (5 bases). Trimming cost V 4 bases and J 4 bases, with 17 bases left between them. CDR3 length: 15 residues. Germline CDR1 SGHRS, CDR2 YFSETQ. CDR3 bases: TGCGCCAGCAGCCCCGGGACGGAGACGGGCACTGAAGCTTTCTTT. It encodes CASSPGTETGTEAFF.

The chain uses TRBV9 and TRBJ1-1; D gene ambiguous. CDR1 and CDR2 from the germline V gene are SGDLS and YYNGEE. The CDR3 has 15 amino acids. V was shortened by 2 bases and J by 1 base, with 12 bases between the two germline ends. The CDR3 reads CASSVSLSENTEAFF. The DNA for the CDR3 is TGTGCCAGCAGCGTTAGCCTCTCAGAGAACACTGAAGCTTTCTTT. Combining the CDR3 with reference TRBV9 and TRBJ1-1 gives the whole variable domain DSGVTQTPKHLITATGQRVTLRCSPRSGDLSVYWYQQSLDQGLQFLIQYYNGEERAKGNILERFSAQQFPDLHSELNLSSLELGDSALYFCASSVSLSENTEAFFGQGTRLTVV.

The chain carries TRBV19 and TRBJ2-6, with 8 bases lining up with TRBD1. CDR3 length: 14 amino acids. With V trimmed by 7 bases and J by 8 bases, 7 bases remained unmatched. In germline, CDR1 is LNHDA, CDR2 SQIVND (reference sequence). The CDR3 DNA follows: TGTGCCAGTATCAAGCAGGGGGCATCCAACGTCCTGACTTTC. Its translation: CASIKQGASNVLTF.

This clonotype was observed at least ten times. V usage is TRBV28 and J usage is TRBJ1-1; the D gene is possibly TRBD1 (5 bases). The CDR3 runs 14 residues. Trimming removed 6 bases at V and 5 bases at J, with 16 bases between. The germline V gene encodes CDR1 MDHEN and CDR2 SYDVKM. The CDR3 sequence: CASSPGRGRTEAFF. CDR3 sequence (DNA): TGTGCCAGCAGCCCAGGGCGGGGAAGGACTGAAGCTTTCTTT.

This clonotype was detected ten times or more. The chain is built from TRBV9 and TRBJ2-3; a weak D match, TRBD2 (6 bases). With 6 bases removed from V and 0 bases from J, the gap between germline ends came to 11 bases. Germline V gene sequence: CDR1 SGDLS, CDR2 YYNGEE. This CDR3 region has 14 residues. CDR3 DNA: TGTGCCAGCAACAGCGGGCAAAGCACAGATACGCAGTATTTT. Encoded protein: CASNSGQSTDTQYF.

This clonotype appeared a few times. This chain links TRBV5-5 with TRBJ1-1; TRBD1 might be the D (6 bases). This CDR3 spans 12 amino acids. V gave up 4 bases and J gave up 5 bases, with 9 bases separating them. The germline gives CDR1 SGHKS, CDR2 YYEKEE (reference sequence). CDR3: CASSARGTEAFF. The CDR3 bases are TGTGCCAGCAGCGCCAGGGGAACTGAAGCTTTCTTT.

The J gene is TRBJ1-1, the V gene TRBV14; D is uncertain. The ends were cut back, 1 base at V and 4 bases at J, with 10 bases in the middle. The CDR3 has 14 residues. Germline V gene lookup returns CDR1 SGHDN and CDR2 FVKESK. CDR3 nucleotide sequence: TGTGCCAGCAGCCAAGTACCGGGTGGCACTGAAGCTTTCTTT. Protein sequence: CASSQVPGGTEAFF.

This clonotype has a count of ten or more. The chain uses TRBV20-1 and TRBJ2-3; D is possibly TRBD1 (5 bases). The CDR3 is made up of 14 amino acids. Germline lookup yields CDR1 DFQATT and CDR2 SNEGSKA (reference sequence). Trimming took off 0 bases at V and 4 bases at J, with 11 bases between the two ends. The CDR3 loop is CSARDHRRSDTQYF. For the CDR3, the DNA is TGCAGTGCTAGAGATCACAGGCGGTCAGATACGCAGTATTTT.

The V gene is TRBV27, the J gene TRBJ2-2; maybe TRBD1 (6 bases). Trimming took off 0 bases at V and 9 bases at J, with 17 bases between the two ends. Germline assignment: CDR1 MNHEY and CDR2 SMNVEV (reference sequence). This CDR3 has 16 residues. The CDR3 DNA reads as TGTGCCAGCAGTTTATCGCCGGGACAAGTGATGAGGGAGCTGTTTTTT. This codes for CASSLSPGQVMRELFF.

In its sample, this clonotype was seen a few times. The CDR3 nucleotides read TGCAGCGTTGATTTAGAACAGCCAAATGAAAAACTGTTTTTT. Translated, it gives CSVDLEQPNEKLFF. V and J are TRBV29-1 and TRBJ1-4, with D unresolved. V lost 3 bases, J lost 5 bases, and 13 bases lay in between. Germline CDR1 reads SQVTM; CDR2 reads ANQGSEA. CDR3 length equals 14 residues.